The 23 T cell receptor beta chains given below trace back to one sample, sequenced in a study of blood T cell repertoires in COVID-19. TCRdb's copy holds only in-frame clones and misses some; the assay was immunoSEQ multiplex PCR. The table lists 100,000 to 120,000 clones, approximately 72% of them singletons, with roughly a fifth in the top ten. Sequenced sample: peripheral blood. These receptor sequences come from an older woman with acute or convalescent COVID-19.

The chain recombines TRBV18 with TRBJ1-2; 8 nucleotides align to TRBD1. This CDR3 region has 16 residues. Germline-derived CDR1 and CDR2 are KGHSH and LQKENI. V shed 2 bases and J 8 bases; nucleotides not matched to a gene: 13. The CDR3 nucleotides read TGTGCCAGCTCACCATTACCCCTACAGGGGGGCCAAGGCTACACCTTC. Residues: CASSPLPLQGGQGYTF.

The J gene is TRBJ2-7, the V gene TRBV7-2; 11 bases are shared with TRBD2. Germline V lookup: CDR1 SGHTA, CDR2 FQGNSA. J lost 3 bases, V lost 5 bases, and 6 bases had no gene match. This CDR3 has 15 amino acids. The CDR3 spells CASSLLAGGLYEQYF. CDR3 in DNA: TGTGCCAGCAGCCTCCTAGCGGGGGGCCTCTACGAGCAGTACTTC. The full variable domain, in which reference TRBV7-2 and TRBJ2-7 provide the parts outside the CDR3, is GAGVSQSPSNKVTEKGKDVELRCDPISGHTALYWYRQSLGQGLEFLIYFQGNSAPDKSGLPSDRFSAERTGGSVSTLTIQRTQQEDSAVYLCASSLLAGGLYEQYFGPGTRLTVT.

V and J are TRBV2 and TRBJ1-6; 7 positions match TRBD1. CDR1 SNHLY and CDR2 FYNNEI come from the germline V gene. With V trimmed by 4 bases and J by 9 bases, 15 bases remained unmatched. The length of the CDR3 is 17 residues. Here the CDR3 reads CASSGPPDREFSSPLHF. CDR3 nucleotide sequence: TGTGCCAGCAGTGGACCTCCCGACAGGGAGTTTAGTTCACCCCTCCACTTT.

This clone was seen just once. V and J are TRBV5-5 and TRBJ2-3; 8 bases fit TRBD1. V dropped 2 bases and J dropped 6; count of bases not matched to a gene: 17. The CDR3 sequence is 18 residues long. In germline, CDR1 is SGHKS, CDR2 YYEKEE (reference sequence). CDR3 nucleotides: TGTGCCAGCAGCTTTTGGGTGGGTGACAGGGGAAAAAAGGATACGCAGTATTTT. Translated, it gives CASSFWVGDRGKKDTQYF.

The V gene is TRBV6-5, the J gene TRBJ2-7, with D perhaps matching TRBD2 (6 bases). The CDR3 contains 15 residues. Trimming took off 8 bases at V and 0 bases at J, with 17 bases between the two ends. From germline, CDR1 is MNHEY and CDR2 SVGAGI. CDR3 loop: CASGGWRRLSYEQYF. The CDR3 coding sequence is TGTGCCAGCGGGGGGTGGCGGAGGCTCTCCTACGAGCAGTACTTC.

J is TRBJ1-6 and V is TRBV4-2; possible D gene TRBD1, 5 bases. V was pared by 4 bases and J by 7 bases, with 20 bases between. Germline V gives CDR1 LGHNA, CDR2 YNFKEQ. This CDR3 contains 17 residues. In nucleotides, the CDR3 is TGTGCCAGCAGCCGGGAGGGCGGGCCCGGGGGAAATTCACCCCTCCACTTT. Protein: CASSREGGPGGNSPLHF.

This clone was picked up one time. The chain employs TRBV28 and TRBJ1-2; D uncertain. Germline CDR1 reads MDHEN; CDR2 reads SYDVKM. Trimming took off 2 bases at V and 4 bases at J, with 8 bases between the two ends. CDR3 size: 13 residues. For the CDR3, the DNA is TGTGCCAGCAGTTTAGGGCAGACCTATGGCTACACCTTC. This codes for CASSLGQTYGYTF.

Only one count was recorded for this clone. The chain uses TRBV2 and TRBJ1-2; 10 nucleotides agree with TRBD1. V was pared by 6 bases and J by 2 bases, with 6 bases of the junction left unmatched. The germline V gene has CDR1 SNHLY and CDR2 FYNNEI. The CDR3 is 15 residues long. The CDR3 reads CASSLTGGENYGYTF. Here the CDR3 DNA reads TGTGCCAGCAGCCTGACAGGGGGCGAAAACTATGGCTACACCTTC.

The chain is built from TRBV6-5 and TRBJ1-4; 7 positions agree with TRBD1. The CDR3 loop spans 14 amino acids. V was clipped by 4 bases and J by 8 bases; unmatched bases: 7. The germline V gene has CDR1 MNHEY and CDR2 SVGAGI. CDR3 nucleotide sequence: TGTGCCAGCAGTTCCTACAGGGGTAGCGAAAAACTGTTTTTT. This sequence encodes CASSSYRGSEKLFF.

J is TRBJ1-2 and V is TRBV5-6; a weak D match, TRBD1 (5 bases). V was trimmed by 3 bases and J by 7 bases, leaving 13 bases between them. The CDR3 is 13 residues long. Germline-derived CDR1 and CDR2 are SGHDT and YYEEEE. This CDR3 reads CASSYRQGFGYTF. The CDR3, as DNA: TGTGCCAGCAGCTACCGGCAGGGCTTTGGCTACACCTTC.

This clone was observed once. This chain connects TRBV10-2 to TRBJ2-7, with TRBD1 matching 12 bases. The CDR3 covers 17 residues. Trimming took 6 bases from V and 1 from J; bases not matched to a gene: 10. Germline values: CDR1 WSHSY, CDR2 SAAADI. CDR3 coding DNA: TGCGCCAGCAGAACCGGGACAGGGGGCGCCAAATCCTACGAGCAGTACTTC. Its translation is CASRTGTGGAKSYEQYF.

This clone was seen only once. The chain joins TRBV28 to TRBJ1-4; tentatively, D is TRBD1 (6 bases). CDR1 MDHEN and CDR2 SYDVKM come from the germline V gene. Trimming cost V 5 bases and J 4 bases, with 14 bases left between them. CDR3 length: 15 residues. CDR3 sequence reads: CASSGDTGLNEKLFF. DNA of the CDR3: TGTGCCAGCAGTGGGGACACAGGGCTTAATGAAAAACTGTTTTTT.

The V and J genes are TRBV5-5 and TRBJ1-4; possibly TRBD1 for D (6 bases). Trimming pared 1 base from V and 4 bases from J, leaving 14 bases between. CDR1 and CDR2 from the germline V gene are SGHKS and YYEKEE (reference sequence). This CDR3 contains 16 residues. CDR3: CASSLIPTGLNEKLFF. CDR3 bases: TGTGCCAGCAGCTTGATTCCGACAGGCCTTAATGAAAAACTGTTTTTT.

The chain joins TRBV3-1 (or the pseudogene TRBV3-2) to TRBJ1-2, with 11 bases aligning to TRBD1. The CDR3 runs to 15 residues. J lost 4 bases, V lost 3 bases, and 4 bases had no gene match. CDR1 and CDR2 (germline): LGHDT, YNNKEL (reference sequence). The CDR3: CASSQGTGGPYGYTF. In nucleotides, the CDR3 is TGTGCCAGCAGCCAGGGGACAGGGGGTCCCTATGGCTACACCTTC.

The chain joins TRBV5-1 to TRBJ1-1; TRBD1 matches at 9 bases. Germline loops: CDR1 SGHRS, CDR2 YFSETQ. V lost 3 bases to trimming and J lost 0 bases; unmatched junction nucleotides: 15. The CDR3 sequence is 19 residues long. CDR3 sequence reads: CASSYHTDRGGPMNTEAFF. As DNA, the CDR3 is TGCGCCAGCAGCTATCATACGGACAGGGGAGGCCCCATGAACACTGAAGCTTTCTTT.

The rearrangement links TRBV30 to TRBJ1-1, with a weak D call TRBD1 (6 bases). Germline assignment: CDR1 GTSNPN and CDR2 SVGIG (reference sequence). The CDR3 loop spans 11 amino acids. Trimming removed 2 bases from V and 11 bases from J, with 12 bases in between. CDR3 DNA sequence: TGTGCCTGGAGTCAAGGGGGAGCGGCTTTCTTT. The encoded protein is CAWSQGGAAFF.

This clone has just a few counts. This chain joins TRBV30 and TRBJ1-2; no clear D. Per the germline V gene, CDR1 is GTSNPN and CDR2 is SVGIG (reference sequence). The germline V and J ends were trimmed by 3 bases and 5 bases, with 16 bases remaining between them. This CDR3 has 14 amino acids. The DNA of the CDR3 is TGTGCCTGGAGCGCCCCTCGGAGGCGGTATGGCTACACCTTC. Its translation: CAWSAPRRRYGYTF.

The CDR3 region has the DNA TGTGCCAGCAGCCAAGACAGGGGAGGACAGGAAGAACGGATAATGGTGCAGTACTTC. It is translated as CASSQDRGGQEERIMVQYF. This chain uses TRBV3-1 (or the pseudogene TRBV3-2) with TRBJ2-7, with D possibly matching TRBD1 (7 bases). Germline V CDR1 and CDR2: LGHDT, YNNKEL (reference sequence). The CDR3 extends over 19 amino acids. Deletions cut 0 bases from V and 9 bases from J, with 30 bases between.

This chain connects TRBV3-1 (or the pseudogene TRBV3-2) to TRBJ1-3; D gene ambiguous. CDR1 LGHDT and CDR2 YNNKEL come from the germline V gene (reference sequence). The CDR3 has 20 residues. V was pared by 0 bases and J by 0 bases, with 21 bases between. The CDR3: CASSQDRPGILILSGNTIYF. The CDR3 DNA follows: TGTGCCAGCAGCCAAGATCGGCCCGGGATACTAATTCTCTCTGGAAACACCATATATTTT.

The chain has TRBV7-9 and TRBJ2-1; possibly TRBD2 for D (5 bases). The germline gives CDR1 SEHNR, CDR2 FQNEAQ (reference sequence). The V gene lost 1 base and the J gene lost 12 bases, with 13 bases spanning the gap. This CDR3 has 13 residues. The CDR3 region is CASSLGLASSQFF. For the CDR3, the DNA is TGTGCCAGCAGCTTAGGGCTAGCTTCTTCGCAGTTCTTC.

This clone showed up just a few times. V gene TRBV28 combines with J gene TRBJ1-5; 10 nucleotides align to TRBD1. The junction had 11 bases not matched to a gene; V was cut back by 4 bases and J by 2 bases. Germline lookup yields CDR1 MDHEN and CDR2 SYDVKM. The CDR3 consists of 18 residues. The CDR3 coding sequence is TGTGCCAGCAGTTCCCTCTCTCGGGACAGGGGAGGCAATCAGCCCCAGCATTTT. Protein: CASSSLSRDRGGNQPQHF.

This rearrangement joins TRBV23-1 to TRBJ2-7; tentative D call: TRBD1 (6 bases). TRBV23-1 is an ORF; its function is uncertain. V was clipped by 6 bases and J by 0 bases, with 15 bases between them. The CDR3 loop spans 15 amino acids. CDR3: CASRPRDTVSYEQYF. CDR3 nucleotide sequence: TGCGCCAGCAGACCAAGGGACACTGTCTCCTACGAGCAGTACTTC.

This chain connects TRBV5-1 to TRBJ1-1, with a tentative D call TRBD1 (5 bases). The CDR3 has 13 amino acids. From germline, CDR1 is SGHRS and CDR2 YFSETQ. Trimming pared 4 bases from V and 4 bases from J, leaving 11 bases between. As DNA, the CDR3 is TGCGCCAGCAGCAAAGAGACAGTCACTGAAGCTTTCTTT. This gives the protein CASSKETVTEAFF.